These T cell receptor beta chains were read from a single sample in a study of regulatory T cells in long-lasting Graves disease. Using its own MiXCR run on the multiplex PCR reads, TCRdb lists one record per CDR3 protein. The profile shows approximately 500,000 distinct CDR3 sequences, roughly 21% of them singletons. Material: peripheral blood mononuclear cells (PBMCs), obtained when the disease was refractory, from a patient treated with antithyroid drugs. The receptors come from a female donor with Graves disease. Each CDR3 is given with its conserved first and last residue. D genes are given only for firm matches. Clone size is not always given. Where it is, it says once, few, many or a class for expanded clones.

V	size	J	D	DNA	CDR3
TRBV2	.	TRBJ2-1	.	TGTGCCAGCAGTGCCCGCGACAATGAGCAGTTCTTC	CASSARDNEQFF
TRBV19	few	TRBJ2-4	TRBD1	TGTGCCTGTTTTGCAGGGGGCCCCAAAAACATTCAGTACTTC	CACFAGGPKNIQYF
TRBV11-2	.	TRBJ2-7	.	TGTGCCAGCAGCTTAGAGTGGCAGCCCTACGAGCAGTACTTC	CASSLEWQPYEQYF
TRBV27	many	TRBJ2-7	TRBD2	TGTGCCAGCAGTTTAAGCCTAGCGGGAGTAGCCTACGAGCAGTACTTC	CASSLSLAGVAYEQYF
TRBV11-2	many	TRBJ2-7	.	TGTGCCAGCAGCTTAGGTAGGGGAATGAACGAGCAGTACTTC	CASSLGRGMNEQYF
TRBV7-9	many	TRBJ2-7	TRBD1	TGTGCCAGCAGCTTAGCGCGCCAGGGGGAATACGAGCAGTACTTC	CASSLARQGEYEQYF
TRBV20-1	few	TRBJ2-1	.	TGCAGTGCGGGCAATGAGCAGTTCTTC	CSAGNEQFF
TRBV11-2	few	TRBJ2-2	.	TGTGCCAGCAGCAACCAGGGGCGAGGGACCGGGGAGCTGTTTTTT	CASSNQGRGTGELFF
TRBV7-2	.	TRBJ1-1	TRBD1	TGTGCCAGCAGCCCCCGGGACAGGGGGACTGAAGCTTTCTTT	CASSPRDRGTEAFF
TRBV7-9	.	TRBJ2-5	.	TGTGCCAGCAGCGATCCGACAGAACCCCAAGAGACCCAGTACTTC	CASSDPTEPQETQYF
TRBV28	many	TRBJ1-2	TRBD1	TGTGCCAGCAGCCCATCAGGGGGCGGTGGCTACACCTTC	CASSPSGGGGYTF
TRBV19	few	TRBJ1-1	.	TGTGCCAGTAGTATCGCAGGAAGCATGAACACTGAAGCTTTCTTT	CASSIAGSMNTEAFF
TRBV6-2/TRBV6-3	many	TRBJ2-5	TRBD2	TGTGCCAGCAGTTTCCCCGGGACTAGCGAAGAGACCCAGTACTTC	CASSFPGTSEETQYF
TRBV28	.	TRBJ1-2	TRBD1	TGTGCCAGCAGTTTGCCGGGGACAGGGACCGGCTACACCTTC	CASSLPGTGTGYTF
TRBV7-3	many	TRBJ2-5	TRBD2	TGTGCCAGCAGCTTAGTTAGCGGGGGAACCCAAGAGACCCAGTACTTC	CASSLVSGGTQETQYF
TRBV30	.	TRBJ1-4	.	TGTGCCTGCGGAAATACGAAACTGTTTTTT	CACGNTKLFF
TRBV11-3	many	TRBJ1-6	.	TGTGCCAGCCGGGAGGGGCAGGGTTCACCCCTCCACTTT	CASREGQGSPLHF
TRBV9	.	TRBJ2-6	.	TGTGCCAGCAGCTCACGGACAAGAGCCTCTGGGGCCAACGTCCTGACTTTC	CASSSRTRASGANVLTF
TRBV2	.	TRBJ2-6	.	TGTGCCAGCAGCTCCTCGGACATCTCTGGGGCCAACGTCCTGACTTTC	CASSSSDISGANVLTF
TRBV5-1	few	TRBJ2-5	TRBD2	TGCGCCAGCAGCCCCGGGACTAGGCTTCAAGAGACCCAGTACTTC	CASSPGTRLQETQYF
TRBV20-1	.	TRBJ1-1	.	TGCAGTGCTAGAGGGCCGGTGAACACTGAAGCTTTCTTT	CSARGPVNTEAFF
TRBV19	.	TRBJ2-4	.	TGTGCCAGTAGTCCTTTTTCAGCGAGAGACGCCAAAAACATTCAGTACTTC	CASSPFSARDAKNIQYF
TRBV3-1	many	TRBJ1-2	.	TGTGCCAGCAGCAGCGATCCCGGGTTTAACTATGGCTACACCTTC	CASSSDPGFNYGYTF
TRBV30	.	TRBJ2-5	.	TGTGCCTGGAGTCAAGGGTTCCAAGAGACCCAGTACTTC	CAWSQGFQETQYF
TRBV6-1	few	TRBJ1-1	TRBD1	TGTGCCAGCACCTCAGGGGGTGAAGCTTTCTTT	CASTSGGEAFF
TRBV28	many	TRBJ2-7	TRBD1	TGTGCCAGCAACAGGGGTACGGGCGAGCAGTACTTC	CASNRGTGEQYF
TRBV12-3/TRBV12-4	many	TRBJ1-1	.	TGTGCCAGCAGTTTGAAAACCCTAGGGTCTGAAGCTTTCTTT	CASSLKTLGSEAFF